This TCR beta chain was captured in a study of tumor-infiltrating lymphocytes in primary liver carcinoma. TCR beta cDNA was prepared out of roughly 490 ng total RNA by means of a constant-region primer. Sequencing libraries for TCR beta derived from three nested multiplex PCR rounds that used slightly modified ARM-PCR. TCRdb reprocessed the multiplex PCR reads with MiXCR, giving one entry per CDR3 protein. There are around 330,000 distinct CDR3 sequences in the sample; 50% to 60% occur only once, and more than 15% lies in the top ten. Germline DNA was also extracted, while the blood RNA originated from unsorted whole blood. The sequencing input was peripheral blood. The origin of this receptor is a woman in her twenties or thirties with primary liver carcinoma and hepatitis B virus infection.

Here the CDR3 reads CSVEDGGELFF. The CDR3 nucleotides read TGCAGCGTTGAAGACGGCGGGGAGCTGTTTTTT. The V gene is TRBV29-1, the J gene TRBJ2-2; D is uncertain. The V and J ends lost 0 bases and 7 bases respectively, with 3 bases between them. Per germline, CDR1 SQVTM and CDR2 ANQGSEA. The CDR3 is 11 residues long.